Listed here are 8 T cell receptor beta chains from one sample, sequenced in a study of regulatory T cells in long-lasting Graves disease. Time point described: newly diagnosed GD, antithyroid drugs for less than 3 months. There was RNA extracted from PBMCs, and the TCR library was made from it. CDR3 regions were amplified by Arm-PCR using iRepertoire HTBI primers to build TCR beta libraries. One entry per CDR3 protein results from TCRdb running MiXCR on the multiplex PCR reads. The sample holds over 200,000 distinct CDR3 sequences, 15% to 20% seen once. The same data also went into a second study, on T cells in Graves' hyperthyroidism and ophthalmopathy.

Sequencing used peripheral blood mononuclear cells (PBMCs), obtained at new diagnosis, from a patient treated with antithyroid drugs. These receptors were obtained from a woman under 40 with Graves disease.

This clonotype was observed many times. J is TRBJ1-1 and V is TRBV12-3 or TRBV12-4, with 11 bases lining up with TRBD1. The CDR3 is 17 residues long. With 5 bases clipped from V and 6 bases from J, the junction kept 14 bases outside the gene matches. The CDR3 region is CASSPLSGTGGFAEAFF. For the CDR3, the DNA is TGTGCCAGCAGTCCCCTCTCCGGGACAGGGGGTTTCGCTGAAGCTTTCTTT.

This clonotype was recorded many times. The chain links TRBV27 to TRBJ2-7, with 7 positions matching TRBD2. Germline V gene sequence: CDR1 MNHEY, CDR2 SMNVEV (reference sequence). After removal of 6 bases from V and 4 bases from J, the junction contained 12 bases not matched to a gene. There are 15 residues in the CDR3. The DNA of the CDR3 is TGTGCCAGCAGAAATTTCAAAGAGCGGGGTTACGAGCAGTACTTC. It translates to CASRNFKERGYEQYF.

The table lists this clonotype with many counts. This CDR3 is CASSPGQGFSPLHF. CDR3 DNA: TGCGCCAGCAGCCCCGGACAGGGGTTTTCACCCCTCCACTTT. This chain uses TRBV5-1 with TRBJ1-6; TRBD1 agrees at 9 bases. Germline-derived CDR1 and CDR2 are SGHRS and YFSETQ. The CDR3 extends over 14 amino acids. V lost 4 bases to trimming and J lost 9 bases; unmatched junction nucleotides: 5.

This clonotype was seen a handful of times. This chain's CDR3 is CASSFSRGGNEQFF. The CDR3 nucleotides read TGTGCCAGCAGTTTCTCGCGGGGGGGCAATGAGCAGTTCTTC. V usage is TRBV12-3 or TRBV12-4 and J usage is TRBJ2-1, with 9 bases identical to TRBD2. V dropped 3 bases and J dropped 6; count of bases not matched to a gene: 3. The CDR3 length is 14 residues.

This clonotype came up many times. This chain joins TRBV13 and TRBJ2-7; D unclear. The V and J ends lost 5 bases and 0 bases respectively, with 11 bases between them. From germline, CDR1 is PRHDT and CDR2 FYEKMQ (reference sequence). The CDR3 extends over 14 amino acids. The CDR3 DNA sequence: TGTGCCAGCAGCCCCAGGCCTGGCTCCTACGAGCAGTACTTC. The encoded protein is CASSPRPGSYEQYF.

This clonotype was detected many times. The chain employs TRBV5-1 and TRBJ1-4; D remains unclear. There are 14 residues in the CDR3. V was shortened by 2 bases and J by 0 bases, with 5 bases between the two germline ends. Germline V gene data show CDR1 as SGHRS and CDR2 as YFSETQ. Here the CDR3 reads CASSFGSTNEKLFF. The CDR3 nucleotides are TGCGCCAGCAGCTTCGGCTCAACTAATGAAAAACTGTTTTTT.

Many counts were recorded for this clonotype. This rearrangement joins TRBV2 to TRBJ1-6; D is uncertain. V was trimmed by 6 bases and J by 7 bases, leaving 10 bases between them. This CDR3 contains 13 residues. Germline assignment: CDR1 SNHLY and CDR2 FYNNEI. CDR3: CASRPEQNSPLHF. CDR3 DNA sequence: TGTGCCAGCAGACCGGAACAAAATTCACCCCTCCACTTT.

This clonotype was counted many times. This chain connects TRBV5-1 to TRBJ2-3; a possible D gene is TRBD1 (6 bases). Germline lookup yields CDR1 SGHRS and CDR2 YFSETQ. The V and J ends lost 4 bases and 2 bases respectively, with 14 bases between them. The CDR3 runs 15 residues. The CDR3 here is CASSQDTGFTDTQYF. The CDR3 region has the DNA TGCGCCAGCAGCCAAGACACAGGGTTCACAGATACGCAGTATTTT.